This T cell receptor beta chain was identified in a study of blood T cells in healthy people across ages. Overall study results and limits: Per million T cells, the diversity of TCR beta decreased roughly linearly as age advanced. Naive T cell percentage and TCR beta diversity correlated strongly.

Next came a second PCR, run for about 7 to 11 cycles, which used a sample-barcoded 5' primer along with a J-beta primer mix. Samples each returned at least 2.5 million CDR3-containing paired-end reads. TCRdb called the 5' RACE reads again in MiXCR, with one record for every CDR3 protein. The sample has about 720,000 distinct CDR3 sequences, approximately 22% seen once. The CDR3 contains 15 residues. The V end was cut by 5 bases, the J end by 5 bases, with 18 bases between. CDR1 and CDR2 (germline): SGHTA, FQGNSA. This clonotype has more than one count but fewer than ten. What it recognizes is unknown. V gene TRBV7-2 combines with J gene TRBJ1-2, with D hard to call. The receptor was isolated from an older man in good health. Sequencing used blood. CDR3 coding DNA: TGTGCCAGCAGCCCAACCCAGGCGAATTTATATGGCTACACCTTC. This sequence encodes CASSPTQANLYGYTF.